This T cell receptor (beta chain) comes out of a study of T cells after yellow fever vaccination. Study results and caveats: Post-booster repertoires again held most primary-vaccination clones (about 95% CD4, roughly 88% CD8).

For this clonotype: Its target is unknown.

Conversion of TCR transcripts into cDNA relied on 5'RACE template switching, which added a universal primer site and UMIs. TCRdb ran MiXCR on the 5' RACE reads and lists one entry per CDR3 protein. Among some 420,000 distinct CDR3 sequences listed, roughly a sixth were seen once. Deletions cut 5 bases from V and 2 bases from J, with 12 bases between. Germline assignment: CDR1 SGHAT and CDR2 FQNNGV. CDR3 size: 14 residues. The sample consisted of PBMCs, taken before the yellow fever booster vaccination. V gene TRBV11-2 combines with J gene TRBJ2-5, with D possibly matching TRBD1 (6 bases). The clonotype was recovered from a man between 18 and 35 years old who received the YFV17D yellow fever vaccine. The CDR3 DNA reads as TGTGCCAGCAGCCCGACGAGGGGGCAAGAGACCCAGTACTTC. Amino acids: CASSPTRGQETQYF.